Below are 13 T cell receptor beta chains sequenced from a single sample in a study of chemoradiotherapy in HPV16-positive cancers. The assay was immunoSEQ multiplex PCR, and TCRdb's table has in-frame clones only and misses some. The table includes over 30,000 clones, roughly 86% detected once. This sample comprised blood, obtained from a patient who underwent chemoradiotherapy. The receptors derive from a human donor with HPV-associated anogenital cancer.

The CDR3 spells CASTIGSITQETQYF. The CDR3 DNA follows: TGCGCCAGCACTATTGGGTCTATAACCCAAGAGACCCAGTACTTC. The chain employs TRBV5-1 and TRBJ2-5; D is ambiguous. The CDR3 is 15 amino acids. Germline CDR1 is SGHRS and CDR2 is YFSETQ. V lost 6 bases and J lost 1, with 16 bases in between.

The chain joins TRBV15 to TRBJ2-1; TRBD1 aligns across 11 bases. Per germline, CDR1 LNHNV and CDR2 YYDKDF (reference sequence). V lost 3 bases and J lost 8; bases outside the gene matches: 12. The CDR3 length is 17 residues. The CDR3 coding sequence is TGTGCCACCAGCAGCCCTAGGGGGACAGGGGGGTCGGATGAGCAGTTCTTC. Translating gives CATSSPRGTGGSDEQFF.

The chain couples TRBV6-7 to TRBJ2-1; D is perhaps TRBD1 or TRBD2 (6 bases each). TRBV6-7 is reported as an ORF; its role is uncertain. This CDR3 has 15 residues. V dropped 0 bases and J dropped 10 bases, with 16 bases sitting between them. CDR3 protein: CASSYSVETGAEQFF. Written as DNA, the CDR3 is TGTGCCAGCAGTTACTCGGTAGAGACGGGGGCGGAGCAGTTCTTC.

This clone was found once. This chain joins TRBV18 and TRBJ1-3; D might be TRBD1 (5 bases). CDR3 length equals 15 residues. With 1 base removed from V and 2 bases from J, the gap between germline ends came to 9 bases. Germline-derived CDR1 and CDR2 are KGHSH and LQKENI. The CDR3 reads CASSPLPGTGNTIYF. In nucleotides, the CDR3 is TGTGCCAGCTCACCACTGCCAGGGACTGGAAACACCATATATTTT. The full variable domain, completed using reference TRBV18 and TRBJ1-3, is NAGVMQNPRHLVRRRGQEARLRCSPMKGHSHVYWYRQLPEEGLKFMVYLQKENIIDESGMPKERFSAEFPKEGPSILRIQQVVRGDSAAYFCASSPLPGTGNTIYFGEGSWLTVV.

The gene calls are TRBV19 and TRBJ2-5; 7 bases map to TRBD1. V lost 4 bases, J lost 4 bases, and 6 bases stayed unmatched. Germline CDR1 LNHDA, CDR2 SQIVND (reference sequence). This CDR3 comprises 14 residues. The CDR3 nucleotides are TGTGCCAGTAGTACCAGACAGGGCGGAGAGACCCAGTACTTC. Translated, it gives CASSTRQGGETQYF.

The chain links TRBV6-6 to TRBJ2-5; TRBD1 matches 9 bases. V gave up 7 bases and J gave up 1 base; unmatched junction bases: 4. This CDR3 contains 14 residues. The germline V gene encodes CDR1 MNHNY and CDR2 SVGAGI (reference sequence). The CDR3 spells CASNTGGAQETQYF. The CDR3 region has the DNA TGTGCCAGCAACACAGGGGGCGCCCAAGAGACCCAGTACTTC.

This clone was seen a few times. The CDR3: CASSWTDRDEQYF. CDR3 nucleotides: TGTGCCAGCAGCTGGACCGACAGGGACGAGCAGTACTTC. This chain connects TRBV7-9 to TRBJ2-7, with TRBD1 matching over 7 bases. V lost 4 bases and J lost 5; bases outside the gene matches: 5. The germline V gene has CDR1 SEHNR and CDR2 FQNEAQ (reference sequence). This CDR3 is built from 13 residues.

J is TRBJ1-2 and V is TRBV27, with 10 nucleotides matching TRBD1. CDR1 is MNHEY and CDR2 is SMNVEV in the germline V gene (reference sequence). The CDR3 has 14 amino acids. Trimming at V came to 5 bases and at J to 7 bases, leaving 7 bases not matched to a gene. The CDR3 DNA reads as TGTGCCAGCAGTCCCCGGGACAGGGGCTTTGGCTACACCTTC. As protein: CASSPRDRGFGYTF.

This clone showed up just once. V gene TRBV5-1 combines with J gene TRBJ2-3; 8 positions agree with TRBD1. CDR1 SGHRS and CDR2 YFSETQ come from the germline V gene. Trimming took 3 bases from V and 7 from J; bases not matched to a gene: 13. CDR3 length: 16 residues. The CDR3 nucleotides are TGCGCCAGCAGCTGGGGGCGGGCAGGGGGCTCGAATACGCAGTATTTT. This translates into CASSWGRAGGSNTQYF. Variable domain in full (rest from reference TRBV5-1 and TRBJ2-3): KAGVTQTPRYLIKTRGQQVTLSCSPISGHRSVSWYQQTPGQGLQFLFEYFSETQRNKGNFPGRFSGRQFSNSRSEMNVSTLELGDSALYLCASSWGRAGGSNTQYFGPGTRLTVL.

The genes are TRBV9 and TRBJ2-7; the D is unclear. In germline, CDR1 is SGDLS, CDR2 YYNGEE. This CDR3 is built from 13 residues. Trimming removed 2 bases from V and 4 bases from J, with 10 bases in between. CDR3 loop: CASSVGISYEQYF. The CDR3 region has the DNA TGTGCCAGCAGCGTTGGCATTTCTTACGAGCAGTACTTC. Together with reference TRBV9 and TRBJ2-7, the CDR3 gives the full variable domain: DSGVTQTPKHLITATGQRVTLRCSPRSGDLSVYWYQQSLDQGLQFLIQYYNGEERAKGNILERFSAQQFPDLHSELNLSSLELGDSALYFCASSVGISYEQYFGPGTRLTVT.

V is TRBV27 and J is TRBJ2-4; D unclear. In germline, CDR1 is MNHEY, CDR2 SMNVEV (reference sequence). The CDR3 length is 14 residues. Trimming cost V 6 bases and J 8 bases, with 17 bases left between them. CDR3 sequence: CASRADTYGDIQYF. The DNA for the CDR3 is TGTGCCAGCAGGGCTGACACCTATGGGGACATTCAGTACTTC.

V gene TRBV6-5 combines with J gene TRBJ2-5, with a tentative D call TRBD2 (5 bases). In germline, CDR1 is MNHEY, CDR2 SVGAGI. The germline V and J ends were trimmed by 11 bases and 7 bases, with 17 bases remaining between them. The CDR3 loop spans 12 amino acids. DNA for the CDR3: TGTGCCGTGGGCATAGGTGGAGGGACCCAGTACTTC. Its translation: CAVGIGGGTQYF.

V usage is TRBV28 and J usage is TRBJ1-1, with D possibly being TRBD1 (6 bases). CDR1 is MDHEN, CDR2 SYDVKM, per germline. This CDR3 is 12 amino acids long. The V gene lost 8 bases and the J gene lost 6 bases, with 13 bases spanning the gap. The CDR3 DNA is TGTGCCAGCCAGGGGACGCGGGCTGAAGCTTTCTTT. Translated, it gives CASQGTRAEAFF.